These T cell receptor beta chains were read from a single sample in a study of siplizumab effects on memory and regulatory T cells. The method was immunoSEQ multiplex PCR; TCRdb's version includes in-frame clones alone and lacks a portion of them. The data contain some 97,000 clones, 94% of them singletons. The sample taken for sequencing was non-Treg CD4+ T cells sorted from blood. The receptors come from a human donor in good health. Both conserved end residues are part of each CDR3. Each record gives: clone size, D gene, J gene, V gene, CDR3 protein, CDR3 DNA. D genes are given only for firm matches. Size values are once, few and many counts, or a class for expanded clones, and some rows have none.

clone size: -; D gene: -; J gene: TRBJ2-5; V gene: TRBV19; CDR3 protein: CASTSPGSGETQYF; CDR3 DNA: TGTGCCAGTACCTCCCCCGGTTCGGGAGAGACCCAGTACTTC
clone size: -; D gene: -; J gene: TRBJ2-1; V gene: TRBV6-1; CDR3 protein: CASSLIGTTYNEQFF; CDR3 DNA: TGTGCCAGCAGTCTGATCGGGACGACGTACAATGAGCAGTTCTTC
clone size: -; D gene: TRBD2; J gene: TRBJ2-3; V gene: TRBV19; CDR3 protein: CASSRTSGRGYTQYF; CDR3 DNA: TGTGCCAGTAGCAGGACTAGCGGGAGGGGTTATACGCAGTATTTT
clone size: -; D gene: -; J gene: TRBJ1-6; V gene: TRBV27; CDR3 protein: CASSPRLNRDSPLHF; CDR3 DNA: TGTGCCAGCAGTCCTAGACTGAACAGGGACTCACCCCTCCACTTT
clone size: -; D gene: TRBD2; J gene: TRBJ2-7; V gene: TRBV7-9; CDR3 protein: CASTQRREDSYEQYF; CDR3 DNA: TGTGCCAGCACCCAGCGGCGGGAGGACTCCTACGAGCAGTACTTC
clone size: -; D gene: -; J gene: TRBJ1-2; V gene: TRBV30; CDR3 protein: CAWSVLGGIGYTF; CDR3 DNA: TGTGCCTGGAGTGTACTGGGGGGGATCGGCTACACCTTC
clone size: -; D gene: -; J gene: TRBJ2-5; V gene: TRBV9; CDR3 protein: CASSAPEKSGQETQYF; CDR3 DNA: TGTGCCAGCAGCGCCCCGGAGAAATCGGGGCAAGAGACCCAGTACTTC
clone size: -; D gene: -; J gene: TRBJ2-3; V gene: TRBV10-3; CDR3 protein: CAIKGTTDTQYF; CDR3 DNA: TGTGCCATCAAGGGAACCACAGATACGCAGTATTTT
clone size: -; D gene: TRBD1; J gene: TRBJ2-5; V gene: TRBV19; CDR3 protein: CASSTLGQGLETQYF; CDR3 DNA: TGTGCCAGTAGTACGTTGGGACAGGGTTTGGAGACCCAGTACTTC
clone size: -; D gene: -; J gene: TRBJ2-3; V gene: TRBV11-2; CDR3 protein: CASSLGGMRTDTQYF; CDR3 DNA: TGTGCCAGCAGCTTGGGTGGGATGCGCACAGATACGCAGTATTTT
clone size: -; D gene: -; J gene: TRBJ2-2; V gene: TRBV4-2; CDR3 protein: CASSQLDPTGELFF; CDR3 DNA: TGTGCCAGCAGCCAATTAGACCCCACCGGGGAGCTGTTTTTT
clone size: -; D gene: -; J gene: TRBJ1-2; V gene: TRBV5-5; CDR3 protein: CASSLAATEGYTF; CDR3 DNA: TGTGCCAGCAGCTTGGCGGCGACAGAGGGCTACACCTTC
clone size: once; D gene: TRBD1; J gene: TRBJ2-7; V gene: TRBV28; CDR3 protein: CAGSFRPGQGRYEQYF; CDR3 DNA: TGTGCCGGCAGTTTTCGTCCGGGACAGGGGCGCTACGAGCAGTACTTC
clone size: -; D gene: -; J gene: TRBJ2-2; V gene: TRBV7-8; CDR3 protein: CASARLANTGELFF; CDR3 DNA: TGTGCCAGCGCCCGACTAGCGAACACCGGGGAGCTGTTTTTT